This T cell receptor beta chain was obtained from a study of blood T cells in healthy people across ages. Study at large: Per every two T cells, about one barcoded beta molecule was captured by template switching. Study observations and caveats: The recorded TCR beta diversity per million T cells decreased in a roughly linear manner with age.

The CDR3 consists of 16 residues. V shed 1 base, J shed 3 bases, and the junction held 7 bases outside the gene matches. The V gene's germline CDR1 is SGHTA and CDR2 FQGNSA. With respect to this clonotype: No antigen is known for it.

Sample-barcoded 5' priming and a J-beta primer mix drove a second PCR of about 6 to 11 cycles. Each of the cDNA molecules was tagged by a template-switch adaptor with 12 random nucleotides. TCRdb passed the 5' RACE reads through MiXCR, listing each CDR3 protein once. This sample has roughly 1.5 million distinct CDR3 sequences; 35% to 45% occur once, and the top ten carry 4%. The sample consisted of blood. This receptor was taken from a woman in her late teens or twenties in good health. This sequence joins TRBV7-2 and TRBJ2-3, with 7 bases matching TRBD2. The CDR3 DNA reads as TGTGCCAGCAGCTTAGAGGGTCTGGGGGGGACAGATACGCAGTATTTT. It specifies CASSLEGLGGTDTQYF.